The rows below give T cell receptor beta chains drawn from one sample of a study of blood T cells in healthy people across ages. TCRdb called the 5' RACE reads again in MiXCR, with one record for every CDR3 protein. The sample includes about 970,000 distinct CDR3 sequences, 51% seen only once; the top ten take about a fifth. Material for sequencing was blood. The receptors come from a woman between 55 and 75 years old in good health. CDR3s include the opening cysteine and the closing phenylalanine or tryptophan. D genes are given only for firm matches. Size values are once, few and many counts, or a class for expanded clones, and some rows have none.

v_call	clone_size	d_call	j_call	cdr3_nt	cdr3_aa
TRBV4-3	NA	NA	TRBJ2-1	TGCGCCAGCAGCCAAGATCTGGGGTCTTCCTCCTACAATGAGCAGTTCTTC	CASSQDLGSSSYNEQFF
TRBV7-2	NA	NA	TRBJ2-1	TGTGCCAACAGCCTTATGGAGCTTGAGCAGTTCTTC	CANSLMELEQFF
TRBV7-9	NA	TRBD2	TRBJ2-7	TGTGCCAGCAGCTTATCCGGGACTAGCTGGGAGCAGTACTTC	CASSLSGTSWEQYF
TRBV7-2	few	NA	TRBJ1-2	TGTGCCAGCAGCTCCCCCAGTGGGAACGGCTACACCTTC	CASSSPSGNGYTF
TRBV5-5	few	NA	TRBJ2-7	TGTGCCAGCAGCTTTGGCCTTTCCGGGACACCCCCCTACGAGCAGTACTTC	CASSFGLSGTPPYEQYF
TRBV28	NA	NA	TRBJ1-1	TGTGCCAGCAGTTCCCTTAGTTCAGTTTACACTGAAGCTTTCTTT	CASSSLSSVYTEAFF
TRBV20-1	NA	NA	TRBJ1-4	TGCAGTGCTCCCCCGGGGCGGGTAAATGAAAAACTGTTTTTT	CSAPPGRVNEKLFF
TRBV11-2	NA	TRBD1	TRBJ2-3	TGTGCCAGCAGGGGGGACAGGGGCACAGATACGCAGTATTTT	CASRGDRGTDTQYF
TRBV20-1	few	NA	TRBJ2-1	TGCAGTGCTGTAGGGACAATACGGCCCAATGAGCAGTTCTTC	CSAVGTIRPNEQFF
TRBV10-3	few	NA	TRBJ2-7	TGTGCCATCAGTGGGGACGTAGGCCAACAGCAGTACTTC	CAISGDVGQQQYF
TRBV15	NA	TRBD1	TRBJ2-3	TGTGCCACCGGCAGGACGACAGGGGCCAATTATCCGTATTTT	CATGRTTGANYPYF
TRBV12-3/TRBV12-4	NA	NA	TRBJ1-5	TGTGCCAGCAGGCCCTCACTTAATAGCAATCAGCCCCAGCATTTT	CASRPSLNSNQPQHF
TRBV20-1	NA	TRBD1	TRBJ2-6	TGCAGTGCAATAGATGTCAGGGGGTTAGCTGGGGCCAACGTCCTGACTTTC	CSAIDVRGLAGANVLTF
TRBV18	NA	NA	TRBJ2-1	TGTGCCAGCTCACCGTCTAATGGCAATGAGCAGTTCTTC	CASSPSNGNEQFF
TRBV14	NA	TRBD2	TRBJ2-7	TGTGCCAGCAGCCCTGTTCGCTACCCGGGGGGGAGAGGTTTCTACGAGCAGTACTTC	CASSPVRYPGGRGFYEQYF
TRBV7-9	NA	NA	TRBJ2-2	TGTGCCAGCCGTTTAGAGCACAACACCGGGGAGCTGTTTTTT	CASRLEHNTGELFF
TRBV7-8	few	NA	TRBJ2-7	TGTGCCAGCAGCTTCCCCCGCCGAGTCTCCTACAATGAGCAGTACTTC	CASSFPRRVSYNEQYF
TRBV28	NA	TRBD2	TRBJ2-3	TGTGCCAGCAGACCGGGACTATACACAGATACGCAGTATTTT	CASRPGLYTDTQYF
TRBV6-1	NA	NA	TRBJ1-2	TGTGCCAGCGCCGAAGGAGTCTATGGCTACACCTTC	CASAEGVYGYTF
TRBV10-2	NA	TRBD2	TRBJ2-3	TGCGCCAGCAAACAAGTGGGAATAGCGGGAGGGACTGCTACGCAGTATTTT	CASKQVGIAGGTATQYF
TRBV6-5	few	NA	TRBJ1-2	TGTGCCAGCAGTTACTCGAACCTTAACTATGGCTACACCTTC	CASSYSNLNYGYTF
TRBV4-1	NA	TRBD1	TRBJ1-6	TGCGCCAGCAGCCTTCGGGACAGGGATAATTCACCCCTCCACTTT	CASSLRDRDNSPLHF
TRBV2	few	NA	TRBJ1-4	TGTGCCGGCAAAGTGGACAGCGAAAAACTGTTTTTT	CAGKVDSEKLFF
TRBV10-3	few	TRBD1	TRBJ2-7	TGTGCCATCAGTGAGAAGGGACAGGGAGTTTACGAGCAGTACTTC	CAISEKGQGVYEQYF
TRBV7-2	few	NA	TRBJ2-7	TGTGCCAGCAGCTCCAACCCAGGGGTGTACGAGCAGTACTTC	CASSSNPGVYEQYF
TRBV12-3/TRBV12-4	NA	NA	TRBJ2-1	TGTGCCAGCAGTTATCAGGGAAACAATGAGCAGTTCTTC	CASSYQGNNEQFF
TRBV20-1	NA	NA	TRBJ2-1	TGCAGTGCTGGAGAAGACAGTCCCCCCTACAATGAGCAGTTCTTC	CSAGEDSPPYNEQFF
TRBV3-1	NA	TRBD2	TRBJ2-5	TGTGCCAGCAGCCAAGCCCTTATAGCGGGGTCAGAGACCCAGTACTTC	CASSQALIAGSETQYF
TRBV20-1	NA	TRBD2	TRBJ2-3	TGCAGTGCTAGAGAGGGGCTACTAGCGGGAGGGCCAGTTACGCAGTATTTT	CSAREGLLAGGPVTQYF
TRBV5-6	NA	NA	TRBJ1-2	TGTGCCAGCAGCGAACAGGGAAGATTTAGTGGCTACACCTTC	CASSEQGRFSGYTF
TRBV4-3	few	TRBD2	TRBJ2-7	TGCGCCAGCAGCCAAAGTCTCCGGGCGGGAGCCGAGCAGTACTTC	CASSQSLRAGAEQYF
TRBV7-7	few	NA	TRBJ2-2	TGTGCCAGCAGCCCCGTGAAGGGTAGCACCGGGGAGCTGTTTTTT	CASSPVKGSTGELFF
TRBV4-1	NA	TRBD1	TRBJ2-7	TGCGCCAGCAGCCAAGATCGTGGGACAGTATACGAGCAGTACTTC	CASSQDRGTVYEQYF
TRBV29-1	few	NA	TRBJ2-5	TGCAGCAAGCGGTACCAAGAGACCCAGTACTTC	CSKRYQETQYF
TRBV4-1	few	TRBD1	TRBJ1-2	TGCGCCAGCAGCCAACAGGGGGGGGACTATGGCTACACCTTC	CASSQQGGDYGYTF
TRBV5-1	once	NA	TRBJ2-3	TGCGCCAGCGGCAACGGACAGAAGTTTTCGACAGATACGCAGTATTTT	CASGNGQKFSTDTQYF
TRBV5-8	NA	NA	TRBJ1-2	TGTGCCAGCAGCTGGAGAGGGGACGCCTATGGCTACACCTTC	CASSWRGDAYGYTF
TRBV27	many	TRBD1	TRBJ2-4	TGTGCCAGCAGTAAACAGGGGAGTGAAAACATTCAGTACTTC	CASSKQGSENIQYF
TRBV11-2	few	TRBD1	TRBJ2-7	TGTGCCAGCAGCTTCAGGGACAGGGGCTCCTACGAGCAGTACTTC	CASSFRDRGSYEQYF
TRBV27	NA	NA	TRBJ1-1	TGTGCCAGCAGTTACGGCCAGGGGAGAGGAGTGGTATTCACTGAAGCTTTCTTT	CASSYGQGRGVVFTEAFF
TRBV5-6	few	NA	TRBJ2-7	TGTGCCAGCAGCTTGGCCCGACAGGTCGCATCGTCCTACGAGCAGTACTTC	CASSLARQVASSYEQYF
TRBV20-1	few	NA	TRBJ2-5	TGCAGTGCTCCAGAATTCCAAGAGACCCAGTACTTC	CSAPEFQETQYF
TRBV6-2/TRBV6-3	NA	NA	TRBJ1-2	TGTGCCAGCATTGCCGACAGCATGGGTGGCTACACCTTC	CASIADSMGGYTF
TRBV15	NA	NA	TRBJ2-3	TGTGCCACCAGCAGAGATTTGGGATCTATCACAGATACGCAGTATTTT	CATSRDLGSITDTQYF
TRBV2	NA	NA	TRBJ2-6	TGTGCCAGCAGTGAAATTGCCAGAAGCTCTGGGGCCAACGTCCTGACTTTC	CASSEIARSSGANVLTF
TRBV19	NA	TRBD1	TRBJ1-2	TGTGCCAGTAACAGAATCGCAGGGGGCGGACTGTATGGCTACACCTTC	CASNRIAGGGLYGYTF